This TCR beta chain was sequenced in a study of T cells in Graves' hyperthyroidism and ophthalmopathy. Amplified TCR beta CDR3 regions came from RNA transcripts. HTBI primers were used for first-round RT-PCR of the TCR CDR3. TCRdb recomputed calls from the multiplex PCR reads with MiXCR, one row per CDR3 protein. The repertoire includes about 660,000 distinct CDR3 sequences, nearly 45% of them detected once, and under 8% sits in the top ten. This clonotype was seen just once. The clonotype comes from an adult man with Graves' disease, either hyperthyroidism or ophthalmopathy (not recorded which). Sequencing was performed on peripheral blood or thyroid tissue (not recorded which).

The CDR3 is CSVEAMGDTEAFF. CDR3 nucleotides: TGCAGCGTTGAAGCTATGGGGGACACTGAAGCTTTCTTT. V usage is TRBV29-1 and J usage is TRBJ1-1, with D perhaps TRBD1 (5 bases). Germline V lookup: CDR1 SQVTM, CDR2 ANQGSEA. The CDR3 loop spans 13 amino acids. V shed 1 base and J shed 3 bases, with 9 bases lying between them.